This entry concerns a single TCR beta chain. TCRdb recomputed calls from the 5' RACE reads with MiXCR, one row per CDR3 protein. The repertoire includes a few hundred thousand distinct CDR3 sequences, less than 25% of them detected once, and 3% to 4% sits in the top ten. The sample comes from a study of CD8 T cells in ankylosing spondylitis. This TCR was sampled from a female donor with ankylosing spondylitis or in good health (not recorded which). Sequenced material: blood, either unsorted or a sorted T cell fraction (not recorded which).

The CDR3, as DNA: TGTGCCAGCAGGCTAGCGGGGGTCTACACAGATACGCAGTATTTT. The encoded protein is CASRLAGVYTDTQYF. J is TRBJ2-3 and V is TRBV12-3 or TRBV12-4, with TRBD2 matching 10 bases. CDR3 length: 15 residues. Trimming took 6 bases from V and 2 from J; bases not matched to a gene: 5.